The next 14 T cell receptor beta chains were all read from a single sample in a study of blood T cell repertoires in COVID-19. Assay used: immunoSEQ multiplex PCR; TCRdb lists only in-frame clones, some missing. The sample includes over 100,000 clones, 80% to 90% of them seen just once. The sample taken for sequencing was peripheral blood. These receptors were taken from a human donor in a cohort sampled during active COVID-19.

This chain uses TRBV18 with TRBJ2-3; perhaps TRBD2 as D (5 bases). Germline CDR1 and CDR2: KGHSH and LQKENI. CDR3 length: 16 amino acids. V lost 1 base, J lost 0 bases, and 11 bases lay in between. The DNA for the CDR3 is TGTGCCAGCTCACCACGTTTAACGGGAAGCACAGATACGCAGTATTTT. It encodes CASSPRLTGSTDTQYF.

The gene calls are TRBV5-6 and TRBJ1-6; TRBD1 matches at 9 bases. This CDR3 spans 15 amino acids. J gave up 7 bases and V 5 bases, and 7 bases lay outside the gene matches. Germline CDR1 reads SGHDT; CDR2 reads YYEEEE. The chain's CDR3 is CASRLRGQGNSPLHF. CDR3 nucleotides: TGTGCCAGCAGATTGCGGGGACAGGGAAATTCACCCCTCCACTTT.

This clone showed up just once. The rearrangement links TRBV7-2 to TRBJ1-5, with 9 bases aligning to TRBD1. Germline values: CDR1 SGHTA, CDR2 FQGNSA. J lost 4 bases, V lost 1 base, and 2 bases had no gene match. This CDR3 is built from 15 residues. The CDR3 reads CASSLGGTGNQPQHF. CDR3 bases: TGTGCCAGCAGCTTAGGGGGGACAGGGAATCAGCCCCAGCATTTT. Supplemented by reference TRBV7-2 and TRBJ1-5, the full variable domain reads GAGVSQSPSNKVTEKGKDVELRCDPISGHTALYWYRQSLGQGLEFLIYFQGNSAPDKSGLPSDRFSAERTGGSVSTLTIQRTQQEDSAVYLCASSLGGTGNQPQHFGDGTRLSIL.

The chain combines TRBV15 with TRBJ1-1; D is perhaps TRBD1 (5 bases). Between the trimmed V and J ends, which lost 6 bases and 1 base, there was a span of 18 bases. The CDR3 totals 16 residues. Germline values: CDR1 LNHNV, CDR2 YYDKDF (reference sequence). CDR3 DNA: TGTGCCACCAGAGGAACGGTGGGGCGTGGGAACACTGAAGCTTTCTTT. Translated: CATRGTVGRGNTEAFF.

The chain recombines TRBV6-2 or TRBV6-3 with TRBJ2-1; tentatively, D is TRBD1 (6 bases). The CDR3 runs 13 residues. Looked up from germline, CDR1 is MNHEY and CDR2 is SVGEGT. Trimming removed 2 bases at V and 7 bases at J, with 9 bases between. The CDR3 nucleotides are TGTGCCAGCAGTTACAACAGGGTAAATGAGCAGTTCTTC. Translating gives CASSYNRVNEQFF.

This chain joins TRBV4-1 and TRBJ2-3, with D tentatively TRBD1 (6 bases). V lost 4 bases and J 11 bases, leaving 22 bases between the germline ends. The CDR3 is 15 residues long. Germline V gives CDR1 MGHRA, CDR2 YSYEKL. This chain's CDR3 is CASSPRGGPFRGQYF. The CDR3 DNA sequence: TGCGCCAGCAGCCCCAGAGGGGGTCCTTTCCGTGGGCAGTATTTT.

The chain uses TRBV2 and TRBJ1-1, with 8 positions matching TRBD1. The CDR3 spans 13 residues. Looked up from germline, CDR1 is SNHLY and CDR2 is FYNNEI. The V gene end was trimmed by 5 bases and the J gene end by 6 bases; junction bases not matched to a gene: 5. The CDR3 sequence: CASSSQGEAEAFF. For the CDR3, the DNA is TGTGCCAGCAGTTCACAGGGGGAGGCTGAAGCTTTCTTT.

This clone was seen only once. The rearrangement links TRBV21-1 to TRBJ2-3; TRBD2 was called by the table and not checked on the DNA. TRBV21-1 is assigned pseudogene status. This CDR3 comprises 16 residues. In DNA, the CDR3 is TGTGCCAGCAGCAAAATTTGCGGGACTAGAGCTGATACGCAGTATTTT. It is translated as CASSKICGTRADTQYF.

The V call is TRBV9, the J call TRBJ2-1; 9 bases fit TRBD2. CDR1 and CDR2 (germline): SGDLS, YYNGEE. This CDR3 is built from 15 residues. The ends lost 4 bases at V and 2 bases at J; junction bases unmatched: 4. CDR3 in DNA: TGTGCCAGCAGCCCCTTAGCGGGGGCCTACAATGAGCAGTTCTTC. Protein product: CASSPLAGAYNEQFF.

The J gene is TRBJ1-1, the V gene TRBV24-1; TRBD1 matches 8 bases. The CDR3 is made up of 13 amino acids. Germline V gene sequence: CDR1 KGHDR, CDR2 SFDVKD. The V and J ends lost 10 bases and 1 base, in that order; junction bases with no gene match: 4. The CDR3 here is CATRDRSNTEAFF. CDR3 sequence (DNA): TGTGCCACTCGGGACAGGTCGAACACTGAAGCTTTCTTT.

The J gene is TRBJ1-4, the V gene TRBV19; a possible D gene is TRBD1 (6 bases). Germline loops: CDR1 LNHDA, CDR2 SQIVND (reference sequence). V dropped 3 bases and J dropped 7 bases, with 24 bases sitting between them. The CDR3 length is 18 residues. The CDR3 reads CASSIAGQGWIRGEKLFF. As DNA, the CDR3 is TGTGCCAGTAGTATTGCAGGCCAGGGGTGGATCAGGGGTGAAAAACTGTTTTTT.

This chain uses TRBV7-2 with TRBJ2-5; 8 bases map to TRBD2. Looked up from germline, CDR1 is SGHTA and CDR2 is FQGNSA. The CDR3 has 15 residues. J lost 4 bases, V lost 4 bases, and 8 bases had no gene match. Here the CDR3 reads CASSSSGGPSETQYF. CDR3 DNA sequence: TGTGCCAGCAGCTCCTCGGGGGGGCCCTCAGAGACCCAGTACTTC.

The chain combines TRBV10-3 with TRBJ2-5, with 11 bases fitting TRBD2. Losses at the gene ends were 4 bases for V and 4 bases for J; bases not matched to a gene: 11. Germline V CDR1 and CDR2: ENHRY, SYGVKD. This CDR3 is built from 17 residues. CDR3 nucleotides: TGTGCCATCAGTGTGATACTAGCGGGAGCGGTTGGAGAGACCCAGTACTTC. It yields the protein CAISVILAGAVGETQYF.

The chain joins TRBV7-8 to TRBJ2-7; 7 positions match TRBD1. The J segment lost 6 bases and the V segment lost 5 bases, leaving 7 bases of the junction unmatched. This CDR3 has 13 residues. Germline CDR1 and CDR2: SGHVS and FQNEAQ. The CDR3 nucleotides read TGTGCCAGCAGCCCTCGACAGGGTACCGAGCAGTACTTC. Amino acid sequence: CASSPRQGTEQYF. Supplemented by reference TRBV7-8 and TRBJ2-7, the full variable domain reads GAGVSQSPRYKVAKRGQDVALRCDPISGHVSLFWYQQALGQGPEFLTYFQNEAQLDKSGLPSDRFFAERPEGSVSTLKIQRTQQEDSAVYLCASSPRQGTEQYFGPGTRLTVT.